One sample yielded the 19 T cell receptor beta chains listed below, sequenced in a study of regulatory T cells in long-lasting Graves disease. The time point is: newly diagnosed GD, antithyroid drugs for less than 3 months. There was RNA extracted from PBMCs, and the TCR library was made from it. The TCR beta library used iRepertoire HTBI primers with Arm-PCR amplification of CDR3. One entry per CDR3 protein results from TCRdb running MiXCR on the multiplex PCR reads. The sample includes fewer than 650,000 distinct CDR3 sequences, roughly 15% of them seen just once. This sample was also put to use in a study of T cells in Graves' hyperthyroidism and ophthalmopathy.

The sample consisted of peripheral blood mononuclear cells (PBMCs), taken at new diagnosis, from a patient treated with antithyroid drugs. The receptors come from a man in his late teens or twenties with Graves disease.

Ten or more counts support this clonotype. The chain recombines TRBV20-1 with TRBJ2-1; 11 nucleotides align to TRBD2. The length of the CDR3 is 16 residues. With V trimmed by 6 bases and J by 4 bases, 11 bases remained unmatched. Germline V gives CDR1 DFQATT, CDR2 SNEGSKA (reference sequence). CDR3 nucleotide sequence: TGCAGTGCGAGGGGGCTAGCGGGGGGAGTTTACAATGAGCAGTTCTTC. It translates to CSARGLAGGVYNEQFF.

This clonotype was detected ten times or more. The V and J genes are TRBV7-6 and TRBJ2-3; TRBD2 aligns across 9 bases. The tail of the sequence fits TRBJ2-5 better, so the J call may be wrong. CDR1 SGHVS and CDR2 FNYEAQ come from the germline V gene. The CDR3 length is 16 residues. Here the CDR3 DNA reads TGTGCCAGCAGCCATCGACTAGCGGATCGCCTAAAGACCCAGTACTTC. This gives the protein CASSHRLADRLKTQYF.

This clonotype was seen at least ten times. The V and J genes are TRBV27 and TRBJ1-5; D unclear. Germline V gene data show CDR1 as MNHEY and CDR2 as SMNVEV (reference sequence). The V gene lost 6 bases and the J gene lost 1 base, with 16 bases spanning the gap. The CDR3 is 16 amino acids. CDR3 nucleotide sequence: TGTGCCAGCAGCCTAATGGGAGGAGGCAGCAATCAGCCCCAGCATTTT. Amino acids: CASSLMGGGSNQPQHF.

This clonotype has ten or more counts. This chain uses TRBV11-2 with TRBJ2-7; D may correspond to TRBD1 or TRBD2 (5 bases each). Germline V gene lookup returns CDR1 SGHAT and CDR2 FQNNGV. The CDR3 extends over 15 amino acids. Trimming took off 2 bases at V and 3 bases at J, with 14 bases between the two ends. DNA of the CDR3: TGTGCCAGCAGCTTAACGGGGCAGGACCACTACGAGCAGTACTTC. This sequence encodes CASSLTGQDHYEQYF. The entire variable domain, with the rest obtained from reference TRBV11-2 and TRBJ2-7, is as follows: EAGVAQSPRYKIIEKRQSVAFWCNPISGHATLYWYQQILGQGPKLLIQFQNNGVVDDSQLPKDRFSAERLKGVDSTLKIQPAKLEDSAVYLCASSLTGQDHYEQYFGPGTRLTVT.

The J gene is TRBJ2-6, the V gene TRBV27; maybe TRBD2 (5 bases). CDR3 length: 13 residues. Germline values: CDR1 MNHEY, CDR2 SMNVEV (reference sequence). V dropped 10 bases and J dropped 2 bases, with 9 bases sitting between them. CDR3 protein: CATRRTGANVLTF. The CDR3 region has the DNA TGTGCCACGAGGAGGACTGGGGCCAACGTCCTGACTTTC.

The rearrangement joins TRBV11-2 to TRBJ2-7; TRBD2 matches at 13 bases. Germline CDR1 reads SGHAT; CDR2 reads FQNNGV. Trimming at V came to 3 bases and at J to 4 bases, leaving 3 bases not matched to a gene. The CDR3 totals 15 residues. The CDR3 here is CASSFLTSGRYEQYF. CDR3 bases: TGTGCCAGCAGCTTCTTGACTAGCGGGAGGTACGAGCAGTACTTC. Full variable domain (remainder filled in from reference TRBV11-2 and TRBJ2-7): EAGVAQSPRYKIIEKRQSVAFWCNPISGHATLYWYQQILGQGPKLLIQFQNNGVVDDSQLPKDRFSAERLKGVDSTLKIQPAKLEDSAVYLCASSFLTSGRYEQYFGPGTRLTVT.

The J gene is TRBJ2-2, the V gene TRBV27; D tentatively reads TRBD1 or TRBD2 (6 bases each). V lost 1 base and J lost 1, with 10 bases in between. The germline V gene encodes CDR1 MNHEY and CDR2 SMNVEV (reference sequence). There are 16 residues in the CDR3. Written as DNA, the CDR3 is TGTGCCAGCAGTTTATTTGGGGGGCGGAACACCGGGGAGCTGTTTTTT. Protein sequence: CASSLFGGRNTGELFF.

The chain joins TRBV20-1 to TRBJ2-7; D might be TRBD1 or TRBD2, each matching 5 bases. Germline CDR1 is DFQATT and CDR2 is SNEGSKA (reference sequence). The CDR3 contains 11 residues. V was pared by 0 bases and J by 6 bases, with 6 bases between. CDR3 sequence: CSAREGVEQYF. The CDR3 DNA reads TGCAGTGCTAGAGAGGGGGTCGAGCAGTACTTC.

The chain links TRBV29-1 to TRBJ1-5, with 7 positions matching TRBD1. V dropped 6 bases and J dropped 4; count of bases not matched to a gene: 6. This CDR3 is built from 13 residues. Germline V gene sequence: CDR1 SQVTM, CDR2 ANQGSEA. CDR3 sequence (DNA): TGCAGCGTCGCGAGGGGGCGGAATCAGCCCCAGCATTTT. Translated: CSVARGRNQPQHF.

As to this clonotype: A far larger clone lies a single base away; this is likely a read error. CDR3: CASGGASNTGAFF. The CDR3 bases are TGTGCCAGCGGGGGGGCATCGAACACTGGAGCTTTCTTT. The rearrangement uses TRBV12-3 or TRBV12-4 and TRBJ2-3; D possibly corresponds to TRBD1 (6 bases). The J call may not be correct, given that the DNA end is closer to TRBJ1-1. CDR3 length equals 13 residues.

This clonotype was detected ten times or more. The rearrangement links TRBV20-1 to TRBJ2-7; TRBD1 agrees at 7 bases. V was pared by 5 bases and J by 3 bases, with 7 bases of the junction left unmatched. From germline, CDR1 is DFQATT and CDR2 SNEGSKA (reference sequence). The CDR3 spans 13 residues. CDR3 loop: CSAGRQGGYEQYF. In nucleotides, the CDR3 is TGCAGTGCTGGAAGACAGGGTGGCTACGAGCAGTACTTC.

In this sample, this clonotype turned up many times. This chain connects TRBV11-2 to TRBJ2-7; the match to TRBD2 covers 7 bases. The CDR3 runs 16 residues. Germline assignment: CDR1 SGHAT and CDR2 FQNNGV. Trimming cost V 5 bases and J 7 bases; bases outside gene matches: 17. As DNA, the CDR3 is TGTGCCAGCAGCCCCCGAGCGGGAATTCGGCCCGGGGAGCAGTACTTC. Translating it yields CASSPRAGIRPGEQYF.

The V call is TRBV12-3 or TRBV12-4, the J call TRBJ2-7; D unclear. The CDR3 is 13 residues long. V was cut by 2 bases and J by 7 bases, with 12 bases left in between. The CDR3: CASSLLRYNEQYF. The CDR3 coding sequence is TGTGCCAGCAGTTTATTGCGGTACAATGAGCAGTACTTC.

Ten or more counts support this clonotype. The genes are TRBV11-3 and TRBJ1-2; D ambiguous. The germline V and J ends were trimmed by 6 bases and 3 bases, with 11 bases remaining between them. The germline V gene has CDR1 SGHNT and CDR2 YENEEA. The CDR3 runs to 13 residues. In nucleotides, the CDR3 is TGTGCCAGCAGGACCTTAAGGCACTATGGCTACACCTTC. This translates into CASRTLRHYGYTF.

This clonotype was counted only a few times. The rearrangement uses TRBV27 and TRBJ2-3, with 7 positions matching TRBD1. The CDR3 runs 15 residues. Germline CDR1 MNHEY, CDR2 SMNVEV (reference sequence). The ends lost 5 bases at V and 2 bases at J; junction bases unmatched: 7. CDR3 in DNA: TGTGCCAGCAGTAAACTGACAGGGAACACAGATACGCAGTATTTT. It encodes CASSKLTGNTDTQYF.

This clonotype was recorded a few times. This chain links TRBV10-3 with TRBJ2-7; maybe TRBD2 (5 bases). Looked up from germline, CDR1 is ENHRY and CDR2 is SYGVKD. This CDR3 spans 11 amino acids. The CDR3 coding sequence is TGTGCGACCGGGGAGTTCTACGAGCAGTACTTC. This codes for CATGEFYEQYF.

The J gene is TRBJ1-5, the V gene TRBV28; a weak D match, TRBD1 (5 bases). This CDR3 has 16 residues. CDR1 and CDR2 from the germline V gene are MDHEN and SYDVKM. The V end lost 3 bases, the J end lost 7 bases, and 19 bases lay between the germline ends. CDR3 in amino acids: CASSFPGGTGQQPQHF. The DNA of the CDR3 is TGTGCCAGCAGTTTTCCGGGGGGAACAGGTCAACAGCCCCAGCATTTT.

The CDR3 reads CASIPGGGEGYNEQFF. The CDR3 DNA is TGTGCCAGCATCCCCGGGGGAGGGGAAGGCTACAATGAGCAGTTCTTC. The chain combines TRBV6-1 with TRBJ2-1; 7 bases are shared with TRBD2. V lost 7 bases, J lost 3 bases, and 12 bases stayed unmatched. The germline CDR1 and CDR2 sequences are MNHNS and SASEGT. The CDR3 contains 16 residues.

This clonotype was counted only a few times. The chain uses TRBV20-1 and TRBJ2-1; D is perhaps TRBD2 (5 bases). Trimming shortened V by 1 base and J by 0 bases, and 16 bases separated the two germline ends. This CDR3 is built from 17 residues. CDR1 is DFQATT and CDR2 is SNEGSKA in the germline V gene (reference sequence). CDR3 DNA sequence: TGCAGTGCTAGAGGTTCGGGAAGCCGGAGCTCCTACAATGAGCAGTTCTTC. Translation gives CSARGSGSRSSYNEQFF.